The 2 T cell receptor beta chains below come from one sample, sequenced in a study of glioma-infiltrating T cells. Using RNA template, CDR3s of TCR alpha and beta were amplified with iRepertoire arm-PCR. TCRdb called the multiplex PCR reads again in MiXCR, with one record for every CDR3 protein. Of about 89,000 distinct CDR3 sequences listed, about a quarter are singletons. The sequenced material came from glioma tissue, nonneoplastic brain tissue, or PBMCs (not recorded which). The receptors stem from a human donor with low-grade glioma or glioblastoma, undergoing nonglioma brain surgery, or in good health (not recorded which).

In this sample, this clonotype turned up many times. The chain links TRBV6-1 to TRBJ2-7; D possibly corresponds to TRBD1 (6 bases). Germline CDR1 and CDR2: MNHNS and SASEGT. This CDR3 spans 16 amino acids. Trimming removed 10 bases at V and 3 bases at J, with 25 bases between. The CDR3 nucleotides are TGTGCCACCCTGAACCCTAGGCAGGGGTCTTTCTACGAGCAGTACTTC. Translating gives CATLNPRQGSFYEQYF.

In its sample, this clonotype was seen many times. The genes are TRBV7-9 and TRBJ2-7; 9 positions match TRBD1. Per germline, CDR1 SEHNR and CDR2 FQNEAQ (reference sequence). V dropped 5 bases and J dropped 5; count of bases not matched to a gene: 4. The CDR3 has 13 residues. The CDR3 DNA sequence: TGTGCCAGCAGCACAGGGGGCTTCGACGAGCAGTACTTC. This gives the protein CASSTGGFDEQYF.